This T cell receptor beta chain is drawn from a study of blood T cell repertoires in COVID-19. Study overall: The United States, Italy and Spain supplied acute and convalescent COVID-19 samples. The analysed material was cDNA or gDNA that came from T cells, B-cell-depleted T cells, or PBMCs.

As handled by the study authors: The assay estimated nucleated cells by amplifying reference gene primers. Profiled with immunoSEQ multiplex PCR; TCRdb holds only in-frame clones, not every one. V and J calls and clone size are those listed in that table; D and trimming were worked out from the DNA. The table shows 98,000 or so clones, with about four fifths occurring only once. J was trimmed by 4 bases and V by 3 bases; bases with no gene match: 6. Germline V gene data show CDR1 as MNHEY and CDR2 as SVGAGI. The CDR3 is 16 residues long. The V call is TRBV6-5, the J call TRBJ2-1, with 10 bases aligning to TRBD2. The sample taken for sequencing was peripheral blood. The receptor's source is a woman in her 70s with acute or convalescent COVID-19. Here the CDR3 reads CASSYTSGRDYNEQFF. CDR3 coding DNA: TGTGCCAGCAGTTATACCAGCGGGAGGGATTACAATGAGCAGTTCTTC.